Listed below are T cell receptor beta chains from one sample, sequenced in a study of blood T cell repertoires in COVID-19. Here immunoSEQ multiplex PCR was the method, and the copy in TCRdb shows in-frame clones only, minus some. The table lists roughly 25,000 clones, about 72% of them singletons. The source material was peripheral blood. The receptors derive from a woman of 80 years or more with acute or convalescent COVID-19. The conserved cysteine and the conserved F or W are not part of the CDR3 here. D genes are given only for firm matches.

NA TRBV12-3/TRBV12-4 ASRPEAFRYT
TRBD1 TRBV5-1 ASSSGTGGPYNEQF
TRBD1 TRBV6-5 ASSLQGGYGYT
TRBD1 TRBV7-9 ASSDDRGLSGNTIY
NA TRBV4-1 ASSSQDISNQPQH
NA TRBV7-2 ASSPDTGSPLH
NA TRBV12-5 ASGFGRQETQY
NA TRBV18 ASSRQQGVGGEAF
TRBD1 TRBV5-1 ASSPGQGALRSGNTIY
TRBD2 TRBV15 ATSRGGLAGTTYNEQF